This T cell receptor beta chain appears in the sequencing data of a study of lymphopenia after photon versus proton radiotherapy. Turning to this clone: What it binds is not known.

The study's findings and limits: Oligoclonal CD8+ Temra expansion after nadir drove photon patients' diversity drop. Better survival with proton therapy was suggested as possible, not demonstrated. Under photons, naive T cells and diversity fell while effector/memory populations rose. Post-nadir TCR diversity decline inversely tracked overall survival among those who died.

Data came from immunoSEQ multiplex PCR; TCRdb stores just in-frame clones and leaves some out. The table includes 25,000 to 30,000 clones, about nine tenths detected once. From germline, CDR1 is MNHNY and CDR2 SVGAGI (reference sequence). This CDR3 is 14 amino acids long. V was pared by 0 bases and J by 9 bases, with 14 bases between. The receptor was isolated from a woman between 45 and 65 years old with cholangiocarcinoma. The input for sequencing was peripheral blood, taken from a patient treated with photon-based radiotherapy. V gene TRBV6-6 combines with J gene TRBJ1-1; D may be TRBD1 (5 bases). As DNA, the CDR3 is TGTGCCAGCAGTTACTCGTCCAGGGATAGTAAAGCTTTCTTT. Amino acid sequence: CASSYSSRDSKAFF.